This TCR beta chain was captured in a study of vaccination and CD4 T cells after COVID-19. In the study overall: Post-vaccination specimens were collected at a median of about 70 days following dose two (range 14 to 241).

Treatment given: roughly 10-day PBMC culture with coronavirus spike peptide pools or control peptides (ViraFEST assay). In the ViraFEST assay, peptide-pool expansion preceded TCR sequencing of expanded clonotypes. Sequenced with the Oncomine TCR Beta short-read assay was DNA taken from cultured CD4+ T cells. Genomic DNA was taken out of cultured CD4+ T cells by extraction. One entry per CDR3 protein, called by TCRdb with MiXCR from the PCR reads. Of 19,000 or so distinct CDR3 sequences listed, over 60% were seen once; the top ten hold about a sixth. J lost 6 bases, V lost 5 bases, and 12 bases had no gene match. The germline V gene has CDR1 DFQATT and CDR2 SNEGSKA (reference sequence). CDR3 length equals 14 residues. Worth noting for this clonotype: Its matching antigen is unknown.

Sequencing used CD4+ T cells from blood, cultured in vitro, obtained after SARS-CoV-2 vaccination. The rearrangement links TRBV20-1 to TRBJ1-2; 7 bases line up with TRBD1. This receptor was identified in a human donor who received a COVID-19 vaccine. The CDR3: CSAGPGAGGDGYTF. The CDR3 coding sequence is TGCAGTGCTGGACCCGGAGCAGGGGGTGATGGCTACACCTTC.